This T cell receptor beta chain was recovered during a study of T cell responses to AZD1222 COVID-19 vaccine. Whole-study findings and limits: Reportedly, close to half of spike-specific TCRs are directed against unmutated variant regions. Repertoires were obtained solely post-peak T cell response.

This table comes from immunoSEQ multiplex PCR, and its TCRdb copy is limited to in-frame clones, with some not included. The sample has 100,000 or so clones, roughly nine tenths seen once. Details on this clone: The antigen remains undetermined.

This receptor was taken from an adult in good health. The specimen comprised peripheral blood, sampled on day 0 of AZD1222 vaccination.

The chain's CDR3 is CASGVEITKNIQYF. The CDR3 bases are TGTGCCAGCGGTGTGGAGATAACCAAAAACATTCAGTACTTC. V usage is TRBV27 and J usage is TRBJ2-4; no clear D gene. The CDR3 is 14 amino acids. Germline values: CDR1 MNHEY, CDR2 SMNVEV (reference sequence). V gave up 8 bases and J gave up 2 bases, with 13 bases separating them.